This T cell receptor beta chain was profiled in a study of blood T cell repertoires in COVID-19. Clones were read by immunoSEQ multiplex PCR, and TCRdb kept only the in-frame ones, dropping some. The table has roughly 220,000 clones, about 86% seen once; the top ten hold around 2%. CDR3 length: 16 amino acids. The V gene's germline CDR1 is MGHRA and CDR2 YSYEKL. V shed 1 base and J 2 bases; nucleotides not matched to a gene: 6. The TCR originated in a woman aged 55-69 years with acute or convalescent COVID-19. The genes are TRBV4-1 and TRBJ2-3, with 7 bases lining up with TRBD1. The sample consisted of peripheral blood. CDR3 DNA: TGCGCCAGCAGCCAAGCGGGACAGTCGGTCACAGATACGCAGTATTTT. Its translation is CASSQAGQSVTDTQYF.